What follows describes a single T cell receptor beta chain. The source of the sample is a study of blood T cell repertoires in COVID-19. Overall study: T cells, B-cell-depleted T cells, or PBMCs supplied cDNA or gDNA.

In germline, CDR1 is SGHDT, CDR2 YYEEEE. The V end lost 1 base, the J end lost 5 bases, and 13 bases lay between the germline ends. The CDR3 spans 14 residues. TCRdb's table, derived via immunoSEQ multiplex PCR, lists solely in-frame clones and lacks some. The sample carries about 250,000 clones, about nine tenths recorded once. Membership in each cohort depended on participant-reported clinical history. Donors of Cohort 3 who recovered were those that had two negative PCRs, clearance, or symptom resolution. This chain uses TRBV5-6 with TRBJ2-7; D is perhaps TRBD1 (5 bases). Material for sequencing was PBMCs or T cells enriched from blood (not recorded which). This TCR came from a man between 18 and 29 years old who had recovered from COVID-19. In DNA, the CDR3 is TGTGCCAGCAGCTTGAGGTTCAGGGTGGACGAGCAGTACTTC. It translates to CASSLRFRVDEQYF.